Described below is a single TCR beta chain sequence and its context. The data were obtained in a study of blood T cell repertoires in COVID-19. Study at large: Researchers got acute and convalescent COVID-19 samples from the United States, Italy and Spain. Sample material is recorded as cDNA or gDNA derived from T cells, B-cell-depleted T cells, or PBMCs.

Germline loops: CDR1 SGDLS, CDR2 YYNGEE. This CDR3 region has 16 residues. Trimming shortened V by 4 bases and J by 4 bases, and 19 bases separated the two germline ends. As originally analysed: Estimation of nucleated cell counts relied on the amplification of reference gene primers. Sequencing used immunoSEQ multiplex PCR; TCRdb keeps in-frame clones, though not all of them. D and trimming come from the DNA, and the V and J calls and clone size come from that table. The table has about 270,000 clones, roughly 89% seen once. The sample was peripheral blood. This chain connects TRBV9 to TRBJ2-3, with D possibly being TRBD1 (6 bases). This clonotype was sampled from a man aged 50-59 years with acute or convalescent COVID-19. This chain's CDR3 is CASSPQFGTKADTQYF. Written as DNA, the CDR3 is TGTGCCAGCAGCCCCCAGTTCGGGACAAAAGCAGATACGCAGTATTTT. Full variable domain (rest looked up from reference TRBV9 and TRBJ2-3): DSGVTQTPKHLITATGQRVTLRCSPRSGDLSVYWYQQSLDQGLQFLIQYYNGEERAKGNILERFSAQQFPDLHSELNLSSLELGDSALYFCASSPQFGTKADTQYFGPGTRLTVL.